These T cell receptor beta chains were read from a single sample in a study of OX40 agonist ivuxolimab in advanced cancers. Assay used: immunoSEQ multiplex PCR; TCRdb lists only in-frame clones, some missing. The sample contains about 72,000 clones, about nine tenths of which appear only once. Sequenced material: CD4+ or CD8+ T cells sorted from blood, taken in a trial of the OX40 agonist ivuxolimab. These receptors came from an adult with an advanced solid tumor such as melanoma, head and neck, liver or kidney cancer. CDR3s include the opening cysteine and the closing phenylalanine or tryptophan. D genes are given only for firm matches. Rows give clone size only sometimes, using once, few, many, or a class for an expanded clone.

TRBV6-1	TRBJ2-7	TRBD1	NA	CASSTQTGAYEQYF	TGTGCCAGCAGTACCCAGACAGGGGCCTACGAGCAGTACTTC
TRBV28	TRBJ1-5	TRBD1	NA	CASRGQEYQPQHF	TGTGCCAGCAGGGGACAGGAGTATCAGCCCCAGCATTTT
TRBV5-6	TRBJ1-1	NA	once	CASSLPGLNTEAFF	TGTGCCAGCAGCTTACCTGGGCTAAACACTGAAGCTTTCTTT
TRBV5-4	TRBJ1-2	NA	NA	CASSFPSVYGYTF	TGTGCCAGCAGCTTCCCATCCGTCTATGGCTACACCTTC
TRBV5-1	TRBJ2-1	TRBD2	few	CASSLFRSGKANEQFF	TGCGCCAGCAGCTTGTTTCGGAGCGGGAAGGCTAATGAGCAGTTCTTC
TRBV6-6	TRBJ2-1	TRBD1	NA	CASSPDRGAYNEQFF	TGTGCCAGCAGCCCGGACAGGGGTGCCTACAATGAGCAGTTCTTC
TRBV30	TRBJ1-5	NA	NA	CAWGVDSNQPQHF	TGTGCCTGGGGGGTGGATAGCAATCAGCCCCAGCATTTT
TRBV5-1	TRBJ2-5	NA	NA	CASSFGGQSVQEAQYF	TGCGCCAGCAGCTTCGGGGGACAGAGCGTCCAAGAGGCCCAGTACTTC
TRBV28	TRBJ1-4	TRBD1	NA	CASSSPQGARKLFF	TGTGCCAGCAGCTCCCCCCAGGGGGCGCGGAAACTGTTTTTT
TRBV20-1	TRBJ2-7	NA	NA	CSAQRTGEQYF	TGCAGTGCTCAGAGGACGGGCGAGCAGTACTTC
TRBV9	TRBJ2-3	TRBD2	NA	CASSTGTSGRLGDTQYF	TGTGCCAGCAGCACCGGGACTAGCGGGAGATTGGGAGATACGCAGTATTTT
TRBV5-6	TRBJ2-7	TRBD2	NA	CASSLPTSSSYEQYF	TGTGCCAGCAGCCTACCGACTAGCAGCTCCTACGAGCAGTACTTC
TRBV10-3	TRBJ2-2	NA	NA	CATQVTGELFF	TGTGCCACTCAGGTTACCGGGGAGCTGTTTTTT
TRBV28	TRBJ1-5	NA	NA	CASSPTAGGQPQHF	TGTGCCAGCAGTCCCACGGCAGGCGGTCAGCCCCAGCATTTT
TRBV11-2	TRBJ1-1	TRBD1	NA	CASSNSQGGTEAFF	TGTGCCAGCAGCAATTCTCAGGGGGGGACTGAAGCTTTCTTT
TRBV11-2	TRBJ2-7	TRBD1	NA	CASSHTRQGFEQYF	TGTGCCAGCAGCCATACCCGACAGGGTTTCGAGCAGTACTTC
TRBV29-1	TRBJ1-4	TRBD1	NA	CSAAGTASGKLFF	TGCAGCGCCGCCGGGACAGCCTCGGGAAAACTGTTTTTT
TRBV25-1	TRBJ2-3	TRBD2	NA	CASRAGGPATDTQYF	TGTGCCAGCAGAGCGGGGGGGCCGGCGACAGATACGCAGTATTTT
TRBV2	TRBJ1-1	NA	once	CASRDSMNTEAFF	TGTGCCAGCAGGGACAGCATGAACACTGAAGCTTTCTTT
TRBV6-5	TRBJ2-2	NA	few	CASREGGPSGELFF	TGTGCCAGCAGAGAAGGAGGGCCCTCCGGGGAGCTGTTTTTT
TRBV6-1	TRBJ2-2	NA	NA	CASIGGASNTGELFF	TGTGCCAGCATCGGGGGCGCGAGTAACACCGGGGAGCTGTTTTTT
TRBV4-1	TRBJ2-4	NA	NA	CASSRVSGGHENIQYF	TGCGCCAGCAGCCGAGTTTCTGGGGGGCACGAAAACATTCAGTACTTC
TRBV7-3	TRBJ1-2	NA	NA	CASSPTANYGYTF	TGTGCCAGCAGCCCTACAGCTAACTATGGCTACACCTTC
TRBV4-1	TRBJ2-1	TRBD1	NA	CASSHPQGATYNEQFF	TGCGCCAGCAGCCACCCACAGGGGGCCACCTACAATGAGCAGTTCTTC
TRBV7-6	TRBJ1-5	TRBD1	NA	CASIQGEDQPQHF	TGTGCCAGTATACAGGGGGAGGATCAGCCCCAGCATTTT
TRBV10-1	TRBJ1-3	NA	NA	CASSRGTSNTIYF	TGCGCCAGCAGTAGGGGGACCTCTAACACCATATATTTT
TRBV6-5	TRBJ2-7	TRBD2	NA	CASRPSGSSFYEQYF	TGTGCCAGCAGACCTAGCGGGAGTTCTTTCTACGAGCAGTACTTC
TRBV10-2	TRBJ2-6	NA	NA	CASTGQSGANVLTF	TGCGCCAGCACCGGTCAGAGCGGGGCCAACGTCCTGACTTTC
TRBV27	TRBJ1-1	NA	NA	CASSSPGGTNTEAFF	TGTGCCAGCAGTTCCCCGGGAGGGACGAACACTGAAGCTTTCTTT
TRBV30	TRBJ2-5	NA	NA	CAWSTEQETQYF	TGTGCCTGGAGTACAGAGCAAGAGACCCAGTACTTC
TRBV10-3	TRBJ2-5	NA	NA	CAISESSETQYF	TGTGCCATCAGTGAGTCGTCAGAGACCCAGTACTTC
TRBV6-5	TRBJ2-7	TRBD1	NA	CASSSRADRGVEQYF	TGTGCCAGCAGCTCCCGGGCGGACAGGGGAGTCGAGCAGTACTTC
TRBV5-1	TRBJ2-2	NA	NA	CASSLGNTGELFF	TGCGCCAGCAGCTTAGGGAACACCGGGGAGCTGTTTTTT
TRBV5-4	TRBJ2-1	TRBD1	NA	CASSPNRGRYNEQFF	TGTGCCAGCAGCCCAAACAGGGGCCGTTACAATGAGCAGTTCTTC
TRBV30	TRBJ1-1	TRBD1	NA	CAWMGQGYTEAFF	TGTGCCTGGATGGGACAGGGGTACACTGAAGCTTTCTTT
TRBV5-1	TRBJ2-3	NA	NA	CASSLEGGRGDTQYF	TGCGCCAGCAGCTTGGAAGGAGGAAGGGGAGATACGCAGTATTTT
TRBV19	TRBJ2-6	NA	NA	CASSIHGASSGANVLTF	TGTGCCAGTAGTATTCACGGGGCAAGCTCTGGGGCCAACGTCCTGACTTTC
TRBV6-5	TRBJ1-4	NA	NA	CASSTEGGSKLFF	TGTGCCAGCAGTACCGAGGGGGGGTCAAAACTGTTTTTT
TRBV6-1	TRBJ1-2	NA	once	CASLGGDLGYGYTF	TGTGCCAGCCTAGGGGGGGACCTGGGATATGGCTACACCTTC
TRBV9	TRBJ2-1	TRBD2	NA	CASSSPGLAPANEQFF	TGTGCCAGCAGCTCCCCGGGACTAGCGCCGGCAAATGAGCAGTTCTTC
TRBV7-6	TRBJ1-4	NA	NA	CASSRDGFNEKLFF	TGTGCCAGCAGCCGGGACGGCTTTAATGAAAAACTGTTTTTT
TRBV7-2	TRBJ1-5	NA	NA	CASSFGDNNQPQHF	TGTGCCAGCAGCTTCGGCGACAACAATCAGCCCCAGCATTTT
TRBV6-5	TRBJ2-7	TRBD1	NA	CASRQGGLSGEQYF	TGTGCCAGCAGACAGGGGGGCCTCTCGGGAGAGCAGTACTTC
TRBV18	TRBJ2-2	NA	NA	CASSPRPKNTGELFF	TGTGCCAGCTCACCACGCCCGAAGAACACCGGGGAGCTGTTTTTT
TRBV19	TRBJ1-2	TRBD1	NA	CASSIDRAYGYTF	TGTGCCAGTAGTATCGACAGGGCGTATGGCTACACCTTC
TRBV19	TRBJ1-1	NA	NA	CASLLNTEAFF	TGTGCCAGCCTATTGAACACTGAAGCTTTCTTT
TRBV15	TRBJ2-2	NA	NA	CATSRADGTGELFF	TGTGCCACCAGCAGAGCCGACGGAACCGGGGAGCTGTTTTTT
TRBV5-1	TRBJ1-3	TRBD1	NA	CASSLLGTVSSGNTIYF	TGCGCCAGCAGCTTGCTTGGGACAGTGAGCTCTGGAAACACCATATATTTT
TRBV5-1	TRBJ2-4	NA	NA	CASRLTGEGNIQYF	TGCGCCAGCAGACTGACAGGGGAGGGAAACATTCAGTACTTC
TRBV7-3	TRBJ2-5	NA	NA	CASSSGRGETQYF	TGTGCCAGCAGTTCGGGCCGTGGAGAGACCCAGTACTTC
TRBV21-1	TRBJ1-2	NA	NA	CASSKVGAGGGYTF	TGTGCCAGCAGCAAAGTCGGAGCGGGGGGTGGCTACACCTTC
TRBV9	TRBJ2-7	NA	NA	CASSVGADSYEQYF	TGTGCCAGCAGCGTAGGGGCAGACTCCTACGAGCAGTACTTC
TRBV19	TRBJ2-5	TRBD2	NA	CASSTGLAGGSDFQETQYF	TGTGCCAGTAGTACCGGACTAGCGGGGGGCTCTGACTTCCAAGAGACCCAGTACTTC
TRBV29-1	TRBJ2-5	NA	NA	CSVADRGTQYF	TGCAGCGTTGCTGATCGGGGGACCCAGTACTTC
TRBV6-6	TRBJ2-7	NA	once	CASSYSIRDPSTEQYF	TGTGCCAGCAGTTACTCGATCCGGGACCCATCGACTGAGCAGTACTTC
TRBV19	TRBJ2-3	TRBD1	NA	CASSGQGAGDTQYF	TGTGCCAGTAGTGGACAGGGGGCGGGGGATACGCAGTATTTT
TRBV4-1	TRBJ2-3	TRBD2	NA	CASSQGAGGRDTQYF	TGCGCCAGCAGCCAAGGGGCGGGGGGGCGCGATACGCAGTATTTT
TRBV23-1	TRBJ2-4	NA	NA	CASRHGSLAKNIQYF	TGCGCCAGCAGACACGGCAGCTTAGCCAAAAACATTCAGTACTTC
TRBV5-6	TRBJ2-5	NA	NA	CASSPSVALGTQYF	TGTGCCAGCAGCCCGTCCGTAGCCCTAGGGACCCAGTACTTC
TRBV6-5	TRBJ2-3	TRBD1	once	CASRRDRGTDTQYF	TGTGCCAGCAGGCGCGACAGGGGCACAGATACGCAGTATTTT